This T cell receptor beta chain was captured in a study of identical twins. The study's findings and limits: Invariant T cells like MAIT and iNKT could partly confound the zero-insertion analyses. The study based its conclusions on cross-sectional statistical analysis and did not follow the same donors.

With V trimmed by 6 bases and J by 8 bases, 6 bases remained unmatched. This CDR3 has 14 residues. A universal primer site was incorporated via template switching, and the cDNA contained unique molecular identifiers. TCRdb itself ran the 5' RACE reads through MiXCR, one entry per CDR3 protein. The table shows 300,000 to 400,000 distinct CDR3 sequences, with approximately 13% occurring only once. This clonotype was counted between two and nine times. As yet, its antigen is unknown. The sample was also linked to a second study, of yellow fever vaccine responses in identical twins.

The source is a woman younger than 35 in good health. This chain joins TRBV12-3 or TRBV12-4 and TRBJ2-1, with 11 bases aligning to TRBD2. Input material: CD8+ T cells sorted from blood. CDR3 in amino acids: CASSISGRAHEQFF. The CDR3 DNA is TGTGCCAGCAGCATTAGCGGGAGGGCCCATGAGCAGTTCTTC.